This T cell receptor (beta chain) was profiled in a study of control samples from healthy donors and cancer patients. Clones were read by immunoSEQ multiplex PCR, and TCRdb kept only the in-frame ones, dropping some. The table lists approximately 120,000 clones, around nine tenths of them singletons. The clonotype comes from a man aged 40-49 years in good health. The source material was blood.

CDR3 sequence: CASRTDRGRQNIQYF. The CDR3 DNA follows: TGTGCCAGCAGAACGGACAGGGGGCGTCAAAACATTCAGTACTTC. This chain uses TRBV6-5 with TRBJ2-4; TRBD1 aligns across 11 bases. The CDR3 extends over 15 amino acids. Germline V gene sequence: CDR1 MNHEY, CDR2 SVGAGI. Germline trimming cut 6 bases from V and 5 bases from J; bases unmatched to any gene: 6.